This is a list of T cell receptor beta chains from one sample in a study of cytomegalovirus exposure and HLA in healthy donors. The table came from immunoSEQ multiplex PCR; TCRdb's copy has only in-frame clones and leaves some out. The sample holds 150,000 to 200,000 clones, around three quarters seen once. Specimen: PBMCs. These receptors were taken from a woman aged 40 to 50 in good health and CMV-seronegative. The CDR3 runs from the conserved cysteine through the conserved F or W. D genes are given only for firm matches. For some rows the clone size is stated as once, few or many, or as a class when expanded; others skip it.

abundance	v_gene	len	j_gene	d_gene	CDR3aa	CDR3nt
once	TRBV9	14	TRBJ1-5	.	CASSVDSGNQPQHF	TGTGCCAGCAGCGTAGACTCCGGCAATCAGCCCCAGCATTTT
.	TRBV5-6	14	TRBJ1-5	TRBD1	CASSWGAGGWPQHF	TGTGCCAGCAGCTGGGGGGCAGGGGGTTGGCCCCAGCATTTT
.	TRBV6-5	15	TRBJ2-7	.	CASSYSGRGRIEQYF	TGTGCCAGCAGTTACTCAGGCAGGGGCCGTATCGAGCAGTACTTC
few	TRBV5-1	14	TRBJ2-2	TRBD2	CASSGGRSTGELFF	TGCGCCAGCTCCGGCGGGAGGTCCACCGGGGAGCTGTTTTTT
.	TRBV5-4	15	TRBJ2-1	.	CASSLGLLSRNEQFF	TGTGCCAGCAGCTTGGGACTCCTTTCCCGCAATGAGCAGTTCTTC
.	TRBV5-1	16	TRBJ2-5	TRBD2	CASSLRGGGAGETQYF	TGCGCCAGCAGCTTAAGGGGCGGGGGGGCCGGAGAGACCCAGTACTTC
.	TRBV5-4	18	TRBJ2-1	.	CATQRNPGDTSSYNEQFF	TGTGCCACCCAGCGAAATCCAGGGGACACGAGCTCCTACAATGAGCAGTTCTTC
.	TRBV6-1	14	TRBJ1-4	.	CASSGQTGLGKLFF	TGTGCCAGCAGCGGACAAACGGGCCTGGGGAAACTGTTTTTT
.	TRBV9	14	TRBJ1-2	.	CASSRGGGVRGYTF	TGTGCCAGCAGCCGGGGAGGGGGGGTTCGAGGCTACACCTTC
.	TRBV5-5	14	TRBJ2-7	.	CASSFGGWSYEQYF	TGTGCCAGCAGCTTCGGCGGATGGTCCTACGAGCAGTACTTC
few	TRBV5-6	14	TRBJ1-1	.	CASSFLRGNTEAFF	TGTGCCAGCAGCTTCTTGCGGGGGAACACTGAAGCTTTCTTT
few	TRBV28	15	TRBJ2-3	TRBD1	CASSLRITGADTQYF	TGTGCCAGCAGTTTGAGGATAACAGGGGCAGATACGCAGTATTTT
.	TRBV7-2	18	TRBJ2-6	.	CASSFRLAYSSGANVLTF	TGTGCCAGCAGCTTTAGGCTAGCTTATTCCTCTGGGGCCAACGTCCTGACTTTC
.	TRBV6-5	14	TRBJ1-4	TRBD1	CASSHDRVSEKLFF	TGTGCCAGCAGTCACGACAGGGTGTCGGAAAAACTGTTTTTT
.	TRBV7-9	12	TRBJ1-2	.	CASSLENYGYTF	TGTGCCAGCAGCTTGGAGAACTATGGCTACACCTTC
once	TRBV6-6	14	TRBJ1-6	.	CASSYTSMDSPLHF	TGTGCCAGCAGTTATACAAGTATGGATTCACCCCTCCACTTT
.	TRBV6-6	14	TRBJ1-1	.	CASSPSGMNTEAFF	TGTGCCAGCAGTCCATCAGGGATGAACACTGAAGCTTTCTTT
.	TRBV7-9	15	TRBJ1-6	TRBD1	CASSTRDRDESPLHF	TGTGCCAGCAGCACGCGGGACAGGGATGAATCACCCCTCCACTTT
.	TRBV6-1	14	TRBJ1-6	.	CASSDRTLTSPLHF	TGTGCCAGCAGTGATCGGACTTTAACTTCACCCCTCCACTTT
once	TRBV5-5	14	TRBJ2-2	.	CASSLGTGAGELFF	TGTGCCAGCAGCCTTGGAACGGGGGCCGGGGAGCTGTTTTTT
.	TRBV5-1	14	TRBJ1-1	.	CASSRDGTSATAFF	TGCGCCAGCAGCCGAGACGGGACTTCGGCTACGGCTTTCTTT
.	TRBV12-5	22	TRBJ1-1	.	CASGLVLGFRFRDSDTVAEAFF	TGTGCTAGTGGTTTGGTATTAGGTTTTAGGTTTAGGGACTCGGACACCGTCGCTGAAGCTTTCTTT
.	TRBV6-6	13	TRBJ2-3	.	CASSATSTDTQYF	TGTGCCAGCAGTGCGACTAGCACAGATACGCAGTATTTT
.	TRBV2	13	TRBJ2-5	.	CASSEGLGETQYF	TGTGCCAGCAGTGAGGGCCTTGGGGAGACCCAGTACTTC
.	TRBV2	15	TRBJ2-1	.	CASSEADYSYNEQFF	TGTGCCAGCAGTGAGGCAGACTACTCCTACAATGAGCAGTTCTTC
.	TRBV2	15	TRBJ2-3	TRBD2	CASSELSGGTDTQYF	TGTGCCAGCAGTGAGCTTAGCGGGGGCACAGATACGCAGTATTTT
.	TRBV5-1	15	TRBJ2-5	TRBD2	CASSLGLAGEETQYF	TGCGCCAGCAGCTTGGGCCTAGCGGGGGAAGAGACCCAGTACTTC
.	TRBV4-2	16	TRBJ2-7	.	CASSQVGGANSYEQYF	TGTGCCAGCAGCCAAGTTGGGGGCGCGAACTCCTACGAGCAGTACTTC
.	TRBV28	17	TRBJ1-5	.	CASSSPGGGYSNQPQHF	TGTGCCAGCAGTTCACCCGGGGGGGGTTATAGCAATCAGCCCCAGCATTTT
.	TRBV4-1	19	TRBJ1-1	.	CASSQVGVRQGWRGTEAFF	TGCGCCAGCAGCCAAGTAGGGGTTCGGCAGGGGTGGCGGGGGACTGAAGCTTTCTTT
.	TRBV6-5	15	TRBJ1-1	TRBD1	CASSYDEGANREAFF	TGTGCCAGCAGTTATGATGAGGGGGCGAACCGAGAAGCTTTCTTT
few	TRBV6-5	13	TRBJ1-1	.	CASSYTFTDEAFF	TGTGCCAGCAGTTACACCTTTACAGATGAAGCTTTCTTT
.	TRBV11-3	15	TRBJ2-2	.	CASKQSGGNTGELFF	TGTGCCAGCAAGCAGTCCGGGGGGAACACCGGGGAGCTGTTTTTT
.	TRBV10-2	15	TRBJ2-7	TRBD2	CASRDSGTSGYEQYF	TGCGCCAGCAGAGACTCCGGGACTAGCGGTTACGAGCAGTACTTC
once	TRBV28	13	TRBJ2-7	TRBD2	CASTSGGPYEQYF	TGTGCCAGTACTAGCGGGGGCCCCTACGAGCAGTACTTC
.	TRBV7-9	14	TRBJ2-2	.	CASSRLWNTGELFF	TGTGCCAGCAGCCGACTTTGGAACACCGGGGAGCTGTTTTTT
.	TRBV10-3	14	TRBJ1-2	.	CAISESKLNYGYTF	TGTGCCATCAGTGAGTCGAAACTGAACTATGGCTACACCTTC
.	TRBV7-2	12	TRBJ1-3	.	CASSLDRNTIYF	TGTGCCAGCAGCTTAGACAGAAACACCATATATTTT
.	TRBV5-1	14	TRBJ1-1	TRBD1	CASSYLTGGTEAFF	TGCGCCAGCAGTTATCTTACAGGGGGCACTGAAGCTTTCTTT
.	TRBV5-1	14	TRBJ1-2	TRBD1	CASSPAGQGNGYTF	TGCGCCAGCAGCCCAGCGGGACAGGGGAATGGCTACACCTTC
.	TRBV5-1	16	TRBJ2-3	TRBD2	CASSLRASGVGDTQYF	TGCGCCAGCAGCTTGCGAGCTAGCGGGGTAGGTGATACGCAGTATTTT